The 9 T cell receptor beta chains given below trace back to one sample, sequenced in a study of glioma-infiltrating T cells. The iRepertoire nested amplicon-rescue multiplex PCR amplified TCR alpha and beta CDR3s from RNA. One entry per CDR3 protein results from TCRdb running MiXCR on the multiplex PCR reads. The sample contains under 200,000 distinct CDR3 sequences, more than 35% of which appear only once. The sample comprised glioma tissue, nonneoplastic brain tissue, or PBMCs (not recorded which). All receptors come from a human donor with low-grade glioma or glioblastoma, undergoing nonglioma brain surgery, or in good health (not recorded which).

This clonotype was seen a handful of times. The V and J genes are TRBV12-3 or TRBV12-4 and TRBJ2-1; D is undetermined. V was trimmed by 3 bases and J by 5 bases, leaving 8 bases between them. This CDR3 is 13 amino acids long. The CDR3 is CASSLNFHNEQFF. CDR3 sequence (DNA): TGTGCCAGCAGTTTGAACTTCCACAATGAGCAGTTCTTC.

The rearrangement joins TRBV28 to TRBJ2-1; D is perhaps TRBD2 (6 bases). CDR1 MDHEN and CDR2 SYDVKM come from the germline V gene. V was clipped by 8 bases and J by 10 bases, with 12 bases between them. This CDR3 region has 11 residues. The CDR3 nucleotides read TGTGCCAGCGTATTGCGGGGCGAGCAGTTCTTC. It codes for CASVLRGEQFF.

This clonotype came up many times. V is TRBV6-1 and J is TRBJ2-7, with TRBD2 matching 9 bases. The CDR3 consists of 13 residues. Germline CDR1 reads MNHNS; CDR2 reads SASEGT. J lost 5 bases, V lost 8 bases, and 7 bases had no gene match. The CDR3 sequence: CASSISGGDEQYF. DNA of the CDR3: TGTGCCAGCTCAATTAGCGGGGGCGACGAGCAGTACTTC.

This clonotype came up many times. V usage is TRBV2 and J usage is TRBJ2-1; TRBD2 agrees at 7 bases. CDR1 and CDR2 from the germline V gene are SNHLY and FYNNEI. The CDR3 extends over 14 amino acids. After removal of 5 bases from V and 2 bases from J, the junction contained 3 bases not matched to a gene. Here the CDR3 reads CASSLLAAYNEQFF. CDR3 bases: TGTGCCAGCAGTCTGCTAGCGGCCTACAATGAGCAGTTCTTC.

Regarding this clonotype: Just one base apart from a much larger clone, this may be a read error. V and J are TRBV7-9 and TRBJ1-5; D is ambiguous. Germline assignment: CDR1 SEHNR and CDR2 FQNEAQ (reference sequence). This CDR3 spans 14 amino acids. CDR3 residues: CVSRFGRDNQPQHF. The CDR3 DNA reads as TGTGTCAGCAGATTCGGACGGGACAATCAGCCCCAGCATTTT.

Worth noting for this clonotype: The junction and the germline gene differ at one end; a read error may be behind it. The chain carries TRBV7-9 and TRBJ2-3; D gene unclear. Germline V gene lookup returns CDR1 SEHNR and CDR2 FQNEAQ (reference sequence). This CDR3 is 12 amino acids long. The CDR3 loop is CACSLVGDTQYF. Written as DNA, the CDR3 is TGTGCCTGCAGCTTGGTGGGAGATACGCAGTATTTT.

The chain combines TRBV4-1 with TRBJ2-7; TRBD2 matches at 13 bases. With 5 bases clipped from V and 2 bases from J, the junction kept 21 bases outside the gene matches. This CDR3 has 21 amino acids. CDR1 MGHRA and CDR2 YSYEKL come from the germline V gene. The CDR3 region is CASSSRTSGSLEGHKPYEQYF. CDR3 nucleotide sequence: TGCGCCAGCAGCTCCAGGACTAGCGGGAGTCTCGAAGGTCACAAGCCCTACGAGCAGTACTTC.

A word on this clonotype: This could be a read error, since a much larger clone is one nucleotide away. The CDR3 region has the DNA TGTGCCAGCAGTTCCCTCCAGGGGGGGCCTTCCCGCGAGCAGTACTTC. Residues: CASSSLQGGPSREQYF. V and J are TRBV27 and TRBJ2-7; D tentatively reads TRBD1 or TRBD2 (7 bases each). This CDR3 has 16 amino acids. V dropped 4 bases and J dropped 6 bases, with 22 bases sitting between them. Germline CDR1 is MNHEY and CDR2 is SMNVEV (reference sequence).

This chain joins TRBV7-6 and TRBJ2-1; D possibly uses TRBD1 or TRBD2 (5 bases each). Germline CDR1 SGHVS, CDR2 FNYEAQ. V was shortened by 2 bases and J by 10 bases, with 18 bases between the two germline ends. This CDR3 spans 15 amino acids. In DNA form, the CDR3 reads TGTGCCAGCAGCTTATCCTCTGGGGGAGTCGCAGAGCAGTTCTTC. It is translated as CASSLSSGGVAEQFF.